These 16 T cell receptor beta chains share one sample of origin, sequenced in a study of OX40 agonist ivuxolimab in advanced cancers. TCRdb's table, derived via immunoSEQ multiplex PCR, lists solely in-frame clones and lacks some. Found here are some 70,000 clones, approximately 90% of them singletons; the top ten hold around 0.95%. Sequencing was performed on CD4+ or CD8+ T cells sorted from blood, taken in a trial of the OX40 agonist ivuxolimab. The receptors stem from an adult with an advanced solid tumor such as melanoma, head and neck, liver or kidney cancer.

This clone has a handful of counts. The V gene is TRBV4-1, the J gene TRBJ2-1; 15 bases fit TRBD2. In germline, CDR1 is MGHRA, CDR2 YSYEKL. The CDR3 spans 16 residues. The V gene end was trimmed by 1 base and the J gene end by 10 bases; junction bases not matched to a gene: 5. The CDR3 sequence is CASSQAGLAGGFEQFF. The CDR3 coding sequence is TGCGCCAGCAGCCAAGCCGGACTAGCGGGAGGGTTCGAGCAGTTCTTC.

The rearrangement uses TRBV5-4 and TRBJ1-1; D is uncertain. Trimming removed 0 bases at V and 1 base at J, with 7 bases between. The germline V gene encodes CDR1 SGHNT and CDR2 YYREEE (reference sequence). CDR3 length equals 14 residues. CDR3 sequence (DNA): TGTGCCAGCAGCTTGGGCGGCAGGAACACTGAAGCTTTCTTT. The encoded protein is CASSLGGRNTEAFF. The whole variable domain, remainder taken from reference TRBV5-4 and TRBJ1-1, is ETGVTQSPTHLIKTRGQQVTLRCSSQSGHNTVSWYQQALGQGPQFIFQYYREEENGRGNFPPRFSGLQFPNYSSELNVNALELDDSALYLCASSLGGRNTEAFFGQGTRLTVV.

This clone was recorded many times. The rearrangement uses TRBV7-9 and TRBJ2-4; D may be TRBD1 or TRBD2 (5 bases each). Looked up from germline, CDR1 is SEHNR and CDR2 is FQNEAQ (reference sequence). V lost 3 bases and J 1 base, leaving 16 bases between the germline ends. The CDR3 has 17 residues. Here the CDR3 DNA reads TGTGCCAGCAGCTTTCCCCGAGGGGCTGGCGCCAAAAACATTCAGTACTTC. Protein: CASSFPRGAGAKNIQYF.

The chain employs TRBV29-1 and TRBJ2-1, with 12 bases aligning to TRBD1. The CDR3 length is 13 residues. CDR1 and CDR2 from the germline V gene are SQVTM and ANQGSEA. V was pared by 6 bases and J by 9 bases, with 6 bases of the junction left unmatched. The CDR3 region has the DNA TGCAGCGTAAGGGACAGGGGGCAAGGTGAGCAGTTCTTC. Protein: CSVRDRGQGEQFF.

The chain carries TRBV4-3 and TRBJ1-3; D is uncertain. V gave up 1 base and J gave up 0 bases, with 7 bases separating them. The V gene's germline CDR1 is LGHNA and CDR2 YSLEER. This CDR3 is built from 15 residues. For the CDR3, the DNA is TGCGCCAGCAGCCAAGTGCCGGGCTCTGGAAACACCATATATTTT. Encoded protein: CASSQVPGSGNTIYF.

This chain connects TRBV28 to TRBJ2-3; no definite D call. The germline CDR1 and CDR2 sequences are MDHEN and SYDVKM. Trimming shortened V by 1 base and J by 0 bases, and 17 bases separated the two germline ends. The CDR3 has 18 residues. The CDR3 bases are TGTGCCAGCAGTTTATCCCCCCTCACGGGTACTAGCACAGATACGCAGTATTTT. Translating gives CASSLSPLTGTSTDTQYF.

This clone was recorded only once. The CDR3 reads CASSQDQGRTYGYTF. The CDR3 bases are TGCGCCAGCAGCCAAGATCAGGGAAGGACCTATGGCTACACCTTC. V is TRBV4-1 and J is TRBJ1-2; possibly TRBD1 for D (5 bases). CDR1 is MGHRA, CDR2 YSYEKL, per germline. The CDR3 sequence is 15 residues long. Trimming took 0 bases from V and 4 from J, leaving 12 bases between them.

V gene TRBV18 combines with J gene TRBJ2-1; D tentatively reads TRBD1 or TRBD2 (6 bases each). The CDR3 is 14 amino acids. Germline CDR1 is KGHSH and CDR2 is LQKENI. V was pared by 8 bases and J by 4 bases, with 15 bases between. In DNA, the CDR3 is TGTGCCAGCAGGTCGGGGGCTAGGTACAATGAGCAGTTCTTC. Its protein product is CASRSGARYNEQFF.

The rearrangement joins TRBV15 to TRBJ2-7; the D gene is possibly TRBD2 (5 bases). The germline V and J ends were trimmed by 5 bases and 2 bases, with 13 bases remaining between them. The CDR3 consists of 14 residues. Germline CDR1 is LNHNV and CDR2 is YYDKDF (reference sequence). The CDR3 coding sequence is TGTGCCACCAGCCCACGAGGGATCGCCTACGAGCAGTACTTC. This translates into CATSPRGIAYEQYF.

This clone was counted once. The rearrangement joins TRBV28 to TRBJ2-1; D may be TRBD2 (6 bases). Germline CDR1 reads MDHEN; CDR2 reads SYDVKM. There are 12 residues in the CDR3. V lost 6 bases to trimming and J lost 10 bases, with 13 bases between them. In nucleotides, the CDR3 is TGTGCCAGCAGACGACTAGTAAAAGAGCAGTTCTTC. Encoded protein: CASRRLVKEQFF.

This clone was detected once. The V and J genes are TRBV5-5 and TRBJ1-2; the D gene is possibly TRBD1 (5 bases). Germline CDR1 is SGHKS and CDR2 is YYEKEE (reference sequence). The CDR3 is made up of 15 amino acids. Trimming took 0 bases from V and 3 from J, leaving 12 bases between them. CDR3 protein: CASSLDEGYHYGYTF. The CDR3, as DNA: TGTGCCAGCAGCTTGGATGAGGGGTACCACTATGGCTACACCTTC.

V gene TRBV10-3 combines with J gene TRBJ1-1; tentative D call: TRBD1 (5 bases). From germline, CDR1 is ENHRY and CDR2 SYGVKD. Trimming removed 0 bases at V and 0 bases at J, with 8 bases between. The CDR3 consists of 15 residues. The CDR3 DNA sequence: TGTGCCATCAGTGAGTCGGGGGGGATGAACACTGAAGCTTTCTTT. Translated: CAISESGGMNTEAFF.

The chain employs TRBV30 and TRBJ2-3, with a tentative D call TRBD2 (5 bases). The ends were cut back, 1 base at V and 0 bases at J, with 11 bases in the middle. This CDR3 region has 15 residues. Germline V lookup: CDR1 GTSNPN, CDR2 SVGIG (reference sequence). The CDR3 spells CAWSGARASTDTQYF. CDR3 sequence (DNA): TGTGCCTGGAGTGGTGCGCGGGCTAGCACAGATACGCAGTATTTT.

The V and J genes are TRBV4-2 and TRBJ1-2; 10 bases are a match to TRBD1. Germline V gene data show CDR1 as LGHNA and CDR2 as YNFKEQ. The V gene end was trimmed by 0 bases and the J gene end by 7 bases; junction bases not matched to a gene: 5. The CDR3 extends over 15 amino acids. The CDR3 loop reads CASSQDLGTGAGYTF. CDR3 nucleotide sequence: TGTGCCAGCAGCCAAGATTTAGGGACAGGGGCTGGCTACACCTTC.

The CDR3 here is CATSRDQASGRGYNEQFF. The CDR3 region has the DNA TGTGCCACCAGCAGAGATCAGGCTAGCGGGAGAGGTTACAATGAGCAGTTCTTC. The V call is TRBV15, the J call TRBJ2-1, with 10 bases aligning to TRBD2. This CDR3 is 18 amino acids long. V dropped 0 bases and J dropped 4; count of bases not matched to a gene: 9. Germline values: CDR1 LNHNV, CDR2 YYDKDF (reference sequence).

The chain carries TRBV6-6 and TRBJ2-1, with 14 bases identical to TRBD2. With 6 bases clipped from V and 7 bases from J, the junction kept 5 bases outside the gene matches. The germline V gene encodes CDR1 MNHNY and CDR2 SVGAGI (reference sequence). The CDR3 loop spans 15 amino acids. CDR3 in amino acids: CASRLTSGRGNEQFF. For the CDR3, the DNA is TGTGCCAGCAGGCTGACTAGCGGGAGGGGGAATGAGCAGTTCTTC.